The T cell receptor (beta chain) under discussion was sequenced for a study of blood T cell dynamics during melanoma immunotherapy. Noted time point: pre-treatment baseline. No patient had earlier systemic cancer treatment, concurrent immunosuppressants, or another active cancer. The CDR3 contains 18 residues. The ends were cut back, 0 bases at V and 4 bases at J, with 18 bases in the middle. Per the germline V gene, CDR1 is SGHDN and CDR2 is FVKESK. Every bulk PBMC sample received the same 350 ng of DNA. Only in-frame clones appear in the TCRdb table, and some are missing; sequencing was by immunoSEQ multiplex PCR. The sample has nearly 25,000 clones, roughly 87% seen once.

The input for sequencing was blood, taken from a patient treated with checkpoint blockade. This sequence was found in a human donor with melanoma. The chain carries TRBV14 and TRBJ1-4; D is unresolved. This CDR3 is CASSQDHPTDRFNEKLFF. Written as DNA, the CDR3 is TGTGCCAGCAGCCAAGATCATCCAACGGACCGCTTTAATGAAAAACTGTTTTTT.